This T cell receptor beta chain is from a study of T cells after yellow fever vaccination. Study as a whole: Each low-cell-number fraction was prepared by means of SMART-Seq v4 Ultra Low Input.

The study's findings and limits: Subsequent booster samples again held most clones from primary vaccination (96% CD4, 85% to 90% CD8).

Germline CDR1 is SEHNR and CDR2 is FQNEAQ (reference sequence). The CDR3 loop spans 14 amino acids. Trimming took off 1 base at V and 4 bases at J, with 8 bases between the two ends. This clonotype has a count of ten or more. Its antigen is not known. They built TCR cDNA with 5'RACE template switching, a step that put in a universal primer site and UMIs. A single record per CDR3 protein comes from TCRdb applying MiXCR to the 5' RACE reads. Here the sample spans 150,000 to 200,000 distinct CDR3 sequences, 5.5% to 8% being singletons. The receptor comes from a man aged 18 to 29 who received the YFV17D yellow fever vaccine. The sequencing here drew on CD4+ T cells sorted from PBMCs, taken on the day of the first yellow fever vaccination. The chain employs TRBV7-9 and TRBJ2-1; no clear D. The CDR3 here is CASSLGLRYNEQFF. The CDR3 DNA is TGTGCCAGCAGCTTAGGCCTGAGGTACAATGAGCAGTTCTTC.